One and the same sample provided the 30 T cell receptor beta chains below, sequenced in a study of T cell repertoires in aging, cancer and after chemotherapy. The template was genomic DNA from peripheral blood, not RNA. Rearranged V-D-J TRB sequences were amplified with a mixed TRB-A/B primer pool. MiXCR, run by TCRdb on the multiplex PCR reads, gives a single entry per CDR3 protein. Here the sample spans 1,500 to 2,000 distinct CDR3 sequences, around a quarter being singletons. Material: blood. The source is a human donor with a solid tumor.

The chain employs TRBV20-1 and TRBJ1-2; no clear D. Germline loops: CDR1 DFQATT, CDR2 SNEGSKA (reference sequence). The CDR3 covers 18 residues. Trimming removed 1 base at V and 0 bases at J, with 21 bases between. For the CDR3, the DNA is TGCAGTGCTAGAGTAACGCGGAGGACCAACGACCCTAACTATGGCTACACCTTC. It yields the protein CSARVTRRTNDPNYGYTF.

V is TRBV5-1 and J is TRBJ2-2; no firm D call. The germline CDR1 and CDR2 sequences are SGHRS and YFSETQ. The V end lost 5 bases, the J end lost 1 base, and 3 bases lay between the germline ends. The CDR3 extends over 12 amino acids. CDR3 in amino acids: CASRRNTGELFF. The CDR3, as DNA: TGCGCCAGCAGAAGGAACACCGGGGAGCTGTTTTTT.

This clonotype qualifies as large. CDR3 loop: CSQLAGGADTQYF. The CDR3 DNA is TGCAGCCAACTAGCGGGGGGCGCAGATACGCAGTATTTT. The chain joins TRBV29-1 to TRBJ2-3; 12 nucleotides match TRBD2. V gave up 8 bases and J gave up 4 bases; unmatched junction bases: 4. The CDR3 totals 13 residues. Germline CDR1 SQVTM, CDR2 ANQGSEA.

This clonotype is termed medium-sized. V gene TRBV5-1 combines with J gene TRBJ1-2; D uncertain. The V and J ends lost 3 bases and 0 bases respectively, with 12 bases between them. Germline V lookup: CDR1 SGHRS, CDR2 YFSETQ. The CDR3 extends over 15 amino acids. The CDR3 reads CASSWMSGPNYGYTF. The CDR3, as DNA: TGCGCCAGCAGCTGGATGAGCGGTCCTAACTATGGCTACACCTTC. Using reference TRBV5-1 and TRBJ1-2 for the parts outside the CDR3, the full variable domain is KAGVTQTPRYLIKTRGQQVTLSCSPISGHRSVSWYQQTPGQGLQFLFEYFSETQRNKGNFPGRFSGRQFSNSRSEMNVSTLELGDSALYLCASSWMSGPNYGYTFGSGTRLTVV.

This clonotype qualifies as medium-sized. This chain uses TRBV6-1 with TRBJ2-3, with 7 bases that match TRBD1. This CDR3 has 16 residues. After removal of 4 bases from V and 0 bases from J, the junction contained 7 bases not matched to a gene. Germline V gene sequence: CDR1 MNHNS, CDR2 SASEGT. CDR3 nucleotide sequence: TGTGCCAGCAGTGGTTGGGGACAGCCAAGCACAGATACGCAGTATTTT. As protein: CASSGWGQPSTDTQYF.

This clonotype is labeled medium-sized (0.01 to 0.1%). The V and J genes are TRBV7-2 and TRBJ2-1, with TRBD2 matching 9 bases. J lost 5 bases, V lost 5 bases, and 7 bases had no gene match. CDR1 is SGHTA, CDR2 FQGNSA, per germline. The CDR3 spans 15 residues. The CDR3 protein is CASSRSGGADNEQFF. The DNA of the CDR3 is TGTGCCAGCAGCCGTAGCGGGGGTGCCGACAATGAGCAGTTCTTC.

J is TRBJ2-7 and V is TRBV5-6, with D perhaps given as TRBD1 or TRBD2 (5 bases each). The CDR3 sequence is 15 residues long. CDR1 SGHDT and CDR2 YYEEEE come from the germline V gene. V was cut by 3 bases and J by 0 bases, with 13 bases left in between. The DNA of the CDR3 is TGTGCCAGCAGCTCTTCCGGGACGGACTCCTACGAGCAGTACTTC. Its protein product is CASSSSGTDSYEQYF.

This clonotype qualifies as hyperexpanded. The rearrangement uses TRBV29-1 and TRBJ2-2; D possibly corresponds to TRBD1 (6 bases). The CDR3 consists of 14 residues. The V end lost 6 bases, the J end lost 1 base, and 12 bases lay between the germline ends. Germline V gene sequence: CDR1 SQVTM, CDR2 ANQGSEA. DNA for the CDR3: TGCAGCGTCGGTCGGGACAAGAACACCGGGGAGCTGTTTTTT. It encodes CSVGRDKNTGELFF.

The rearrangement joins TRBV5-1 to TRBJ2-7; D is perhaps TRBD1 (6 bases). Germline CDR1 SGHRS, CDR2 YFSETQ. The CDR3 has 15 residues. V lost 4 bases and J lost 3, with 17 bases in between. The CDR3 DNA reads TGCGCCAGCAGCCCTACCCAGACAGGTATCTACGAGCAGTACTTC. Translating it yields CASSPTQTGIYEQYF.

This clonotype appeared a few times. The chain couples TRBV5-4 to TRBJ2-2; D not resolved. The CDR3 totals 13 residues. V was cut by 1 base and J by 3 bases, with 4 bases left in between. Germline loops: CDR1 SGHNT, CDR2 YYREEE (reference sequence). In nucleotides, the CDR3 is TGTGCCAGCAGCTTGACAGACACCGGGGAGCTGTTTTTT. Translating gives CASSLTDTGELFF.

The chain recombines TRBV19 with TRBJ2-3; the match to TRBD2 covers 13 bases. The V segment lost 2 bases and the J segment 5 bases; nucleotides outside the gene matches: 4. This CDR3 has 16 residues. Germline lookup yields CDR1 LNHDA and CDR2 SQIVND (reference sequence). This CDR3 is CASSITSGGAGDTQYF. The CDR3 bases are TGTGCCAGTAGTATAACTAGCGGGGGGGCCGGAGATACGCAGTATTTT. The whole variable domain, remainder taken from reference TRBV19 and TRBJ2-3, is DGGITQSPKYLFRKEGQNVTLSCEQNLNHDAMYWYRQDPGQGLRLIYYSQIVNDFQKGDIAEGYSVSREKKESFPLTVTSAQKNPTAFYLCASSITSGGAGDTQYFGPGTRLTVL.

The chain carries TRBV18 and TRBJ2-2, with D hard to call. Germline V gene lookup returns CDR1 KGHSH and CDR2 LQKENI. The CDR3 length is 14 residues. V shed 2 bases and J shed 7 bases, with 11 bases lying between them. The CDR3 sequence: CASSPSLTNGELFF. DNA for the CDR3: TGTGCCAGCTCACCAAGTCTAACGAACGGGGAGCTGTTTTTT.

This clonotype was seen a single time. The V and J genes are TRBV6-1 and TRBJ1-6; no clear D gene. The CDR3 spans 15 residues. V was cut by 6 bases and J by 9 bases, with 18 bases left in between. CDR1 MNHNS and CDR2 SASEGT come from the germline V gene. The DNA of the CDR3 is TGTGCCAGCAGCACCCGGGGAACGGAGGCTTCACCCCTCCACTTT. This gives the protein CASSTRGTEASPLHF.

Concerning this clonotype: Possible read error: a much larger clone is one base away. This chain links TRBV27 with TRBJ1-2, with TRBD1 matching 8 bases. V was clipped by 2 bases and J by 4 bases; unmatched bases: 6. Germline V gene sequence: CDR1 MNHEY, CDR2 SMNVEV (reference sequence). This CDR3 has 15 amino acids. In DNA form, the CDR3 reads TGTGCCAGCAGTTTAAGGGACAGGTACTTCTATGGCTACACCTTC. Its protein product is CASSLRDRYFYGYTF.

CDR3 in amino acids: CASSLVPTLSSYNEQFF. The CDR3 nucleotides are TGTGCCAGCAGCTTAGTACCGACGCTGAGCTCCTACAATGAGCAGTTCTTC. The V call is TRBV7-2, the J call TRBJ2-1; D is uncertain. Germline V gene lookup returns CDR1 SGHTA and CDR2 FQGNSA. The CDR3 is 17 amino acids. The V and J ends lost 1 base and 0 bases respectively, with 13 bases between them.

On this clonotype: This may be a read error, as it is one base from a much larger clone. The CDR3 DNA follows: TGTGCCATCAGTGAATATAGTCCTGACCTCCACTTT. Translated: CAISEYSPDLHF. The chain is built from TRBV10-3 and TRBJ1-6; D is unresolved. The CDR3 extends over 12 amino acids. Germline CDR1 and CDR2: ENHRY and SYGVKD. Trimming removed 3 bases at V and 15 bases at J, with 12 bases between.

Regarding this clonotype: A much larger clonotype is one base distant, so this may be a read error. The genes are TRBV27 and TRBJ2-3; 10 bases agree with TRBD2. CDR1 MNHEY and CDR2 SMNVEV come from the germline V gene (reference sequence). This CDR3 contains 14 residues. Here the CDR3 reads CASNPSGGYNEEFF. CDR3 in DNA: TGTGCCAGCAACCCTAGCGGGGGATACAATGAGGAGTTCTTC.

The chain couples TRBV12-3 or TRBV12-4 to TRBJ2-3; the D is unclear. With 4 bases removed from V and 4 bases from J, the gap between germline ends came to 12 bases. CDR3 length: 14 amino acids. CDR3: CASSWSVGADTQYF. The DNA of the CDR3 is TGTGCCAGCAGTTGGTCTGTGGGCGCAGATACGCAGTATTTT.

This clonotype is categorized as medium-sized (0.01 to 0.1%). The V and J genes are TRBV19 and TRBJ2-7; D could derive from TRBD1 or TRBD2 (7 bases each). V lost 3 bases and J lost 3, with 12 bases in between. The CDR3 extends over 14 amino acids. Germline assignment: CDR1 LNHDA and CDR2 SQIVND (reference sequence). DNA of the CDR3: TGTGCCAGTAGTATGGGAGGGGGCCTCTACGAGCAGTACTTC. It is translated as CASSMGGGLYEQYF. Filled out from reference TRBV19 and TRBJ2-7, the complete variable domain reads DGGITQSPKYLFRKEGQNVTLSCEQNLNHDAMYWYRQDPGQGLRLIYYSQIVNDFQKGDIAEGYSVSREKKESFPLTVTSAQKNPTAFYLCASSMGGGLYEQYFGPGTRLTVT.

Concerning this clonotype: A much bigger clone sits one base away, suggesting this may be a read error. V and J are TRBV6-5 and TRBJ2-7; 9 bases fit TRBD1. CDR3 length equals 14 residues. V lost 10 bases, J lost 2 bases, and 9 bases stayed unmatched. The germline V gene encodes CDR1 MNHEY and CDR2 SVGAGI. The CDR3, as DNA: TGTGCCATCAGACTGACAGGGGGAACCTACGAGCAGTACTTC. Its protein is CAIRLTGGTYEQYF.

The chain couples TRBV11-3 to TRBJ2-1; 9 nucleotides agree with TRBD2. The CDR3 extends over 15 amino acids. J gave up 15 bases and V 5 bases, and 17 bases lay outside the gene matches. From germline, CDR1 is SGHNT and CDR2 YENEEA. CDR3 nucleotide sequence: TGTGCCAGCAGCCGTGGGTCTAGCGGGAAGGCGGGCCGGTTCTTC. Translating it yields CASSRGSSGKAGRFF. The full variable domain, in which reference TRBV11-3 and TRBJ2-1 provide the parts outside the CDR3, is EAGVVQSPRYKIIEKKQPVAFWCNPISGHNTLYWYLQNLGQGPELLIRYENEEAVDDSQLPKDRFSAERLKGVDSTLKIQPAELGDSAVYLCASSRGSSGKAGRFFGPGTRLTVL.

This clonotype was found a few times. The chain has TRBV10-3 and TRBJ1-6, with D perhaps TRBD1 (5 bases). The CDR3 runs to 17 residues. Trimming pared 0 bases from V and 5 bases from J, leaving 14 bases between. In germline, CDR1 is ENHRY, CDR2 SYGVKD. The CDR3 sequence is CAISESQETANNSPLHF. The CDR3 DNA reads TGTGCCATCAGTGAGTCCCAGGAGACAGCTAATAATTCACCCCTCCACTTT.

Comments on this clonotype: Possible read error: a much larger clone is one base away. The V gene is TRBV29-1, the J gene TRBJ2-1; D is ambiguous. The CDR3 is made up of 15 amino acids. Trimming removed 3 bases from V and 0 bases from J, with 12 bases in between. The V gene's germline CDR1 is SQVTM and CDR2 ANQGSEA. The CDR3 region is CSVEEPMGSYNEQFF. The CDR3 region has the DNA TGCAGCGTTGAGGAACCCATGGGCTCCTACAATGAGCAGTTCTTC.

The CDR3 region has the DNA TGCGCCAGCAGCTTGGAGGTCTCTGGAAACACCATATATTTT. It yields the protein CASSLEVSGNTIYF. V gene TRBV5-1 combines with J gene TRBJ1-3; D is ambiguous. This CDR3 is built from 14 residues. From germline, CDR1 is SGHRS and CDR2 YFSETQ. V was cut by 0 bases and J by 0 bases, with 4 bases left in between.

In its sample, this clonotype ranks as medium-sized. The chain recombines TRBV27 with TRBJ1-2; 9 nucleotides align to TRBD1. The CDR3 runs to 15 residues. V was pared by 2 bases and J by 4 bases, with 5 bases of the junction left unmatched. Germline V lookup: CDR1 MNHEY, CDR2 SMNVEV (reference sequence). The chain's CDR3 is CASSLRDRDFYGYTF. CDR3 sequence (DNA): TGTGCCAGCAGTTTAAGGGACAGGGACTTCTATGGCTACACCTTC.

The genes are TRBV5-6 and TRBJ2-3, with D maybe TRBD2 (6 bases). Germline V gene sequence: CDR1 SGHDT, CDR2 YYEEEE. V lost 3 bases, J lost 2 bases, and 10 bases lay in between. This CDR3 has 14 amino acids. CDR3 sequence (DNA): TGTGCCAGCAGCTATAGCGGATACACAGATACGCAGTATTTT. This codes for CASSYSGYTDTQYF.

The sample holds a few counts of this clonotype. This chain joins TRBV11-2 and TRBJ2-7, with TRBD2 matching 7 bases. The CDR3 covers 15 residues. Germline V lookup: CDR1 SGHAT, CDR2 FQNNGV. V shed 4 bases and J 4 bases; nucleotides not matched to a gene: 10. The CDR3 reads CASSSFGGRFYEQYF. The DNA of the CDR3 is TGTGCCAGCAGCTCTTTCGGGGGGAGATTTTACGAGCAGTACTTC.

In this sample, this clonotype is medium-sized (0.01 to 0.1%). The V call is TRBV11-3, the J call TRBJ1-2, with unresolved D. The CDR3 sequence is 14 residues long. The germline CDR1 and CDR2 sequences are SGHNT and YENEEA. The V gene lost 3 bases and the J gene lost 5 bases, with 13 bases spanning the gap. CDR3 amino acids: CASSFAVAPYGYTF. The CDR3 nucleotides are TGTGCCAGCAGCTTCGCGGTCGCCCCTTATGGCTACACCTTC.

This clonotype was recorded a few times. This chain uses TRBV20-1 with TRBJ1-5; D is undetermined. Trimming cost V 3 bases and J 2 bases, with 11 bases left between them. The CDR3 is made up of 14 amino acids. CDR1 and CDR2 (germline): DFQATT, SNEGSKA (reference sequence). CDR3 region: CSASNANRNQPQHF. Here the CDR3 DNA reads TGCAGTGCTAGCAATGCGAACCGCAATCAGCCCCAGCATTTT.

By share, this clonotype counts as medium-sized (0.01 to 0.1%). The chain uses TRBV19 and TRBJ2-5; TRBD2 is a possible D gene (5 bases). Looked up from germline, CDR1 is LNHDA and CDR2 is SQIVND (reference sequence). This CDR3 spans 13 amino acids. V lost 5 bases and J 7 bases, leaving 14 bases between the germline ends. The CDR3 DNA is TGTGCCAGTAGTCCGGCCCTGCTAGCGACCCAGTACTTC. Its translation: CASSPALLATQYF.